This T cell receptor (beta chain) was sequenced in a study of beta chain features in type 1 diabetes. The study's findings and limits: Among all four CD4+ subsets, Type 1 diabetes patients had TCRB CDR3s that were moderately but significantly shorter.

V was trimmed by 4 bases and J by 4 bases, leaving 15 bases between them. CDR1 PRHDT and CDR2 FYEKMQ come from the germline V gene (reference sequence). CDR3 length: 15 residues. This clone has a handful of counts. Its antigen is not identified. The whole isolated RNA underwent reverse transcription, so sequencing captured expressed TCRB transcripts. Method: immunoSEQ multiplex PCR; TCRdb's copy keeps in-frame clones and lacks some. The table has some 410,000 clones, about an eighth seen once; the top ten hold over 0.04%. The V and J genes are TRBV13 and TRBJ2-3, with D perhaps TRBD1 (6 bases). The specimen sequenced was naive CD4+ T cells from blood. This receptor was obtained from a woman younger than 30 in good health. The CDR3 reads CASSSGGARSDTQYF. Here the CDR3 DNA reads TGTGCCAGCAGCTCTGGGGGCGCGAGGTCAGATACGCAGTATTTT.